Listed here are 30 T cell receptor beta chains from one sample, sequenced in a study of cytomegalovirus exposure and HLA in healthy donors. Profiling relied on immunoSEQ multiplex PCR, and the TCRdb table lists in-frame clones only, not all of them. The repertoire holds over 100,000 clones, with 89% as singletons. Sequenced material: PBMCs. These TCRs come from a woman between 18 and 29 years old in good health and CMV-seronegative.

This clone has only a few counts. The genes are TRBV6-6 and TRBJ1-5; no definite D call. There are 11 residues in the CDR3. Germline V gene sequence: CDR1 MNHNY, CDR2 SVGAGI (reference sequence). The V end lost 8 bases, the J end lost 2 bases, and 4 bases lay between the germline ends. In DNA form, the CDR3 reads TGTGCCAGCCAGGGCAATCAGCCCCAGCATTTT. This translates into CASQGNQPQHF.

The genes are TRBV5-4 and TRBJ1-4; 10 nucleotides match TRBD1. Germline values: CDR1 SGHNT, CDR2 YYREEE (reference sequence). V dropped 5 bases and J dropped 4; count of bases not matched to a gene: 5. This CDR3 region has 15 residues. In DNA form, the CDR3 reads TGTGCCAGCAGTTCCGGACAGGGGGGTAATGAAAAACTGTTTTTT. As protein: CASSSGQGGNEKLFF.

The chain is built from TRBV7-9 and TRBJ1-3, with 7 nucleotides matching TRBD1. The junction had 11 bases not matched to a gene; V was cut back by 5 bases and J by 4 bases. CDR3 size: 16 residues. Germline loops: CDR1 SEHNR, CDR2 FQNEAQ (reference sequence). This chain's CDR3 is CASSTRQGLLGNTIYF. The CDR3, as DNA: TGTGCCAGCAGCACCCGACAGGGACTCCTAGGAAACACCATATATTTT.

The rearrangement joins TRBV5-1 to TRBJ1-3; D is unresolved. Trimming stripped 0 bases from V and 0 bases from J, with 7 bases between. The CDR3 spans 15 residues. The V gene's germline CDR1 is SGHRS and CDR2 YFSETQ. CDR3 sequence reads: CASSLAGVSGNTIYF. DNA of the CDR3: TGCGCCAGCAGCTTGGCCGGAGTCTCTGGAAACACCATATATTTT.

The rearrangement uses TRBV19 and TRBJ2-7; 8 nucleotides agree with TRBD1. CDR1 is LNHDA and CDR2 is SQIVND in the germline V gene (reference sequence). V was pared by 7 bases and J by 3 bases, with 8 bases of the junction left unmatched. There are 14 residues in the CDR3. DNA for the CDR3: TGTGCCAGTACCCAGACAGGGGCAAGCTACGAGCAGTACTTC. It specifies CASTQTGASYEQYF.

In its sample, this clone was seen once. The chain has TRBV27 and TRBJ2-5; TRBD2 aligns across 7 bases. The CDR3 has 14 amino acids. Germline CDR1 reads MNHEY; CDR2 reads SMNVEV (reference sequence). V was pared by 3 bases and J by 3 bases, with 4 bases of the junction left unmatched. DNA for the CDR3: TGTGCCAGCAGTTTCTGGGGGAGGGAAGAGACCCAGTACTTC. Amino acid sequence: CASSFWGREETQYF.

This clone has only a few counts. The chain combines TRBV5-1 with TRBJ2-7; TRBD1 agrees at 9 bases. The V and J ends lost 0 bases and 2 bases, in that order; junction bases with no gene match: 6. The CDR3 covers 16 residues. CDR1 is SGHRS, CDR2 YFSETQ, per germline. CDR3 nucleotide sequence: TGCGCCAGCAGCTTGGGGCCGGGACAGGGTACCTACGAGCAGTACTTC. It codes for CASSLGPGQGTYEQYF. The full variable domain, with the rest looked up from reference TRBV5-1 and TRBJ2-7, is KAGVTQTPRYLIKTRGQQVTLSCSPISGHRSVSWYQQTPGQGLQFLFEYFSETQRNKGNFPGRFSGRQFSNSRSEMNVSTLELGDSALYLCASSLGPGQGTYEQYFGPGTRLTVT.

This rearrangement joins TRBV13 to TRBJ2-7; TRBD1 matches 12 bases. In germline, CDR1 is PRHDT, CDR2 FYEKMQ (reference sequence). The CDR3 extends over 16 amino acids. The V gene end was trimmed by 4 bases and the J gene end by 7 bases; junction bases not matched to a gene: 11. CDR3 DNA: TGTGCCAGCAGCTCCCGAAGGGACAGGGGGCGCGAGGAGCAGTACTTC. This sequence encodes CASSSRRDRGREEQYF.

The chain is built from TRBV13 and TRBJ2-5, with D perhaps matching TRBD1 (6 bases). V lost 6 bases to trimming and J lost 1 base, with 18 bases between them. The length of the CDR3 is 16 residues. Germline-derived CDR1 and CDR2 are PRHDT and FYEKMQ (reference sequence). CDR3 bases: TGTGCCAGCAGTTCCCCCGGGACAAGTTCCCAAGAGACCCAGTACTTC. Its translation: CASSSPGTSSQETQYF.

The sample holds a few counts of this clone. The genes are TRBV27 and TRBJ1-5; 8 bases fit TRBD1. V shed 6 bases, J shed 7 bases, and the junction held 8 bases outside the gene matches. CDR1 MNHEY and CDR2 SMNVEV come from the germline V gene (reference sequence). This CDR3 comprises 14 residues. CDR3: CASSSNRGRQPQHF. CDR3 DNA sequence: TGTGCCAGCAGCTCCAACAGGGGGAGGCAGCCCCAGCATTTT.

V gene TRBV6-1 combines with J gene TRBJ1-3, with D possibly TRBD1 on 5 matching bases. V was trimmed by 2 bases and J by 9 bases, leaving 17 bases between them. CDR1 is MNHNS, CDR2 SASEGT, per germline. The CDR3 is made up of 15 amino acids. The CDR3 region has the DNA TGTGCCAGCAGTGAACTTCGACAGCTCGTCCGCACCATATATTTT. Its protein product is CASSELRQLVRTIYF.

The rearrangement links TRBV9 to TRBJ1-6, with 8 bases aligning to TRBD1. The CDR3 loop spans 15 amino acids. V lost 1 base to trimming and J lost 8 bases; unmatched junction nucleotides: 5. Germline lookup yields CDR1 SGDLS and CDR2 YYNGEE. Written as DNA, the CDR3 is TGTGCCAGCAGCGTATCGGCAGGGGGCGATTCACCCCTCCACTTT. Translating gives CASSVSAGGDSPLHF.

This chain uses TRBV7-2 with TRBJ2-1; D unresolved. Germline V gene lookup returns CDR1 SGHTA and CDR2 FQGNSA. V gave up 5 bases and J gave up 8 bases, with 13 bases separating them. The CDR3 length is 13 residues. DNA of the CDR3: TGTGCCAGCAGCCGAACCACCGGGTATGAGCAGTTCTTC. Amino acids: CASSRTTGYEQFF.

The chain links TRBV18 to TRBJ1-1; 8 nucleotides agree with TRBD1. Germline values: CDR1 KGHSH, CDR2 LQKENI. The trim removed 0 bases at V and 2 bases at J, leaving 2 bases unmatched. This CDR3 contains 15 residues. CDR3 bases: TGTGCCAGCTCACCACCGACAGGGGATAACACTGAAGCTTTCTTT. This gives the protein CASSPPTGDNTEAFF.

The chain recombines TRBV9 with TRBJ2-7, with 15 bases fitting TRBD2. There are 17 residues in the CDR3. Germline CDR1 and CDR2: SGDLS and YYNGEE. V shed 3 bases and J 4 bases; nucleotides not matched to a gene: 8. CDR3 sequence (DNA): TGTGCCAGCAGCGCCGAAACGGGACTAGCGGGGGGATACGAGCAGTACTTC. Translated: CASSAETGLAGGYEQYF.

The V gene is TRBV10-3, the J gene TRBJ2-3; the match to TRBD2 covers 9 bases. Germline CDR1 is ENHRY and CDR2 is SYGVKD. V trimming: 6 bases; J trimming: 0 bases; junction bases outside the gene matches: 10. The CDR3 runs to 17 residues. CDR3 region: CAIREAGGPSSTDTQYF. The CDR3 region has the DNA TGTGCCATCAGGGAGGCGGGGGGGCCCTCTAGCACAGATACGCAGTATTTT.

V is TRBV2 and J is TRBJ2-3; possible D gene TRBD1, 6 bases. The CDR3 runs to 14 residues. Germline assignment: CDR1 SNHLY and CDR2 FYNNEI. Trimming left V 4 bases short and J 0 bases short, with 8 bases between. CDR3 sequence: CASSGQESTDTQYF. The DNA for the CDR3 is TGTGCCAGCAGTGGACAGGAGAGCACAGATACGCAGTATTTT.

V is TRBV2 and J is TRBJ1-4; no reliable D call. Deletions cut 3 bases from V and 4 bases from J, with 9 bases between. This CDR3 contains 14 residues. Germline-derived CDR1 and CDR2 are SNHLY and FYNNEI. This CDR3 reads CASSDWARNEKLFF. The CDR3 DNA follows: TGTGCCAGCAGTGATTGGGCGCGTAATGAAAAACTGTTTTTT. Supplemented by reference TRBV2 and TRBJ1-4, the full variable domain reads EPEVTQTPSHQVTQMGQEVILRCVPISNHLYFYWYRQILGQKVEFLVSFYNNEISEKSEIFDDQFSVERPDGSNFTLKIRSTKLEDSAMYFCASSDWARNEKLFFGSGTQLSVL.

V usage is TRBV19 and J usage is TRBJ2-7; 7 nucleotides agree with TRBD2. The germline V gene encodes CDR1 LNHDA and CDR2 SQIVND (reference sequence). With V trimmed by 5 bases and J by 0 bases, 7 bases remained unmatched. CDR3 length equals 15 residues. CDR3 region: CASSHRGVPSYEQYF. Written as DNA, the CDR3 is TGTGCCAGTAGTCATCGGGGGGTACCCTCCTACGAGCAGTACTTC.

The CDR3: CAISRQAYEQYF. DNA of the CDR3: TGTGCCATCAGTAGACAGGCCTACGAGCAGTACTTC. This chain uses TRBV10-3 with TRBJ2-7; TRBD1 is a possible D gene (6 bases). The V end was cut by 5 bases, the J end by 2 bases, with 7 bases between. The CDR3 sequence is 12 residues long. CDR1 and CDR2 from the germline V gene are ENHRY and SYGVKD.

The gene calls are TRBV4-2 and TRBJ1-4, with D possibly TRBD1 on 6 matching bases. The germline V and J ends were trimmed by 0 bases and 3 bases, with 17 bases remaining between them. Germline V gene data show CDR1 as LGHNA and CDR2 as YNFKEQ. The CDR3 is 18 amino acids. CDR3: CASSQEATGRAPNEKLFF. The DNA for the CDR3 is TGTGCCAGCAGCCAAGAGGCAACAGGGAGGGCCCCTAATGAAAAACTGTTTTTT.

J is TRBJ2-5 and V is TRBV5-4; TRBD2 might be the D (5 bases). CDR1 and CDR2 from the germline V gene are SGHNT and YYREEE (reference sequence). V was clipped by 0 bases and J by 9 bases, with 15 bases between them. CDR3 length equals 14 residues. The CDR3 sequence is CASSLAGITRAQYF. The CDR3 DNA reads TGTGCCAGCAGCTTGGCCGGGATCACAAGGGCCCAGTACTTC. The full variable domain, with the rest looked up from reference TRBV5-4 and TRBJ2-5, is ETGVTQSPTHLIKTRGQQVTLRCSSQSGHNTVSWYQQALGQGPQFIFQYYREEENGRGNFPPRFSGLQFPNYSSELNVNALELDDSALYLCASSLAGITRAQYFGPGTRLLVL.

This clone was counted once. The chain combines TRBV27 with TRBJ2-1; D is perhaps TRBD1 (7 bases). Trimming cost V 8 bases and J 1 base, with 15 bases left between them. The germline V gene encodes CDR1 MNHEY and CDR2 SMNVEV (reference sequence). CDR3 length: 15 residues. This chain's CDR3 is CASHQSGGSYNEQFF. CDR3 DNA: TGTGCCAGCCACCAGTCAGGGGGGTCCTACAATGAGCAGTTCTTC.

V and J are TRBV7-9 and TRBJ2-3, with TRBD1 matching 11 bases. V gave up 5 bases and J gave up 2 bases; unmatched junction bases: 9. The CDR3 is 17 residues long. Per germline, CDR1 SEHNR and CDR2 FQNEAQ (reference sequence). CDR3 protein: CASSLTGTGGNTDTQYF. The CDR3 DNA follows: TGTGCCAGCAGCCTAACCGGGACAGGGGGAAACACAGATACGCAGTATTTT.

Only one count was recorded for this clone. The chain couples TRBV12-5 to TRBJ2-7; perhaps TRBD1 as D (6 bases). Germline V CDR1 and CDR2: LGHNT, FRNRAP. The CDR3 is made up of 14 amino acids. Trimming pared 1 base from V and 1 base from J, leaving 8 bases between. The CDR3 reads CASGLETGSYEQYF. In DNA form, the CDR3 reads TGTGCTAGTGGTTTGGAAACAGGGTCCTACGAGCAGTACTTC.

V and J are TRBV7-9 and TRBJ1-4; 8 nucleotides agree with TRBD1. The V segment lost 5 bases and the J segment 8 bases; nucleotides outside the gene matches: 7. Germline assignment: CDR1 SEHNR and CDR2 FQNEAQ (reference sequence). This CDR3 spans 14 amino acids. The CDR3 reads CASSPTGEREKLFF. The CDR3 coding sequence is TGTGCCAGCAGCCCGACAGGGGAAAGAGAAAAACTGTTTTTT. Using reference TRBV7-9 and TRBJ1-4 for the parts outside the CDR3, the full variable domain is DTGVSQNPRHKITKRGQNVTFRCDPISEHNRLYWYRQTLGQGPEFLTYFQNEAQLEKSRLLSDRFSAERPKGSFSTLEIQRTEQGDSAMYLCASSPTGEREKLFFGSGTQLSVL.

The V and J genes are TRBV6-5 and TRBJ1-3; D is perhaps TRBD1 (6 bases). Trimming pared 6 bases from V and 0 bases from J, leaving 12 bases between. The germline V gene has CDR1 MNHEY and CDR2 SVGAGI. The CDR3 is made up of 15 amino acids. In DNA form, the CDR3 reads TGTGCCAGCAGCGTCGGACAGCTCTCTGGAAACACCATATATTTT. Translating gives CASSVGQLSGNTIYF.

J is TRBJ2-1 and V is TRBV11-1, with 10 bases fitting TRBD2. Germline lookup yields CDR1 SGHAT and CDR2 FQDESV (reference sequence). Losses at the gene ends were 1 base for V and 6 bases for J; bases not matched to a gene: 3. This CDR3 has 15 amino acids. The DNA of the CDR3 is TGTGCCAGCAGCTTAGGGACTAGCGGACTCAATGAGCAGTTCTTC. Its protein product is CASSLGTSGLNEQFF.

This clone has just one count. The chain joins TRBV28 to TRBJ2-7; D gene unclear. The CDR3 sequence is 13 residues long. The V gene's germline CDR1 is MDHEN and CDR2 SYDVKM. Deletions cut 3 bases from V and 6 bases from J, with 12 bases between. CDR3 sequence reads: CASSLDPLSEQYF. The CDR3 DNA sequence: TGTGCCAGCAGTTTGGATCCACTAAGCGAGCAGTACTTC.

This clone was counted only a few times. The chain links TRBV2 to TRBJ2-2; D is undetermined. Germline V lookup: CDR1 SNHLY, CDR2 FYNNEI. The CDR3 totals 11 residues. The germline V and J ends were trimmed by 7 bases and 3 bases, with 3 bases remaining between them. CDR3 loop: CASIYTGELFF. For the CDR3, the DNA is TGTGCCAGCATCTACACCGGGGAGCTGTTTTTT.